This T cell receptor beta chain was retrieved from a study of CD8 T cells in ankylosing spondylitis. General study results and limits: The authors reported significant enrichment of disease-linked clones in matched ankylosing spondylitis synovial fluid. A TCR beta motif made of eight highly homologous variants seemed typical of ankylosing spondylitis blood. Prior work had noted some motif variants in reactive arthritis blood and synovial fluid. Clones linked to disease, bearing a CD8+ phenotype, were relatively rare in peripheral blood.

V gave up 5 bases and J gave up 8 bases, with 21 bases separating them. Germline CDR1 is MDHEN and CDR2 is SYDVKM. The CDR3 length is 16 residues. This clonotype showed up many times. The target antigen is unknown. Making use of molecular barcodes, quantitative 5'-RACE generated TCR beta libraries. From the 5' RACE reads, TCRdb called clonotypes with MiXCR, one entry per CDR3 protein. This table holds some 220,000 distinct CDR3 sequences, 6% to 8.5% found once. This sequence joins TRBV28 and TRBJ1-4; D is uncertain. The sequence derives from a male donor with ankylosing spondylitis. The source material was blood, either unsorted or a sorted T cell fraction (not recorded which). CDR3 protein: CASSPNPGKSKEKLFF. In DNA form, the CDR3 reads TGTGCCAGCAGTCCCAATCCGGGGAAATCAAAGGAAAAACTGTTTTTT.